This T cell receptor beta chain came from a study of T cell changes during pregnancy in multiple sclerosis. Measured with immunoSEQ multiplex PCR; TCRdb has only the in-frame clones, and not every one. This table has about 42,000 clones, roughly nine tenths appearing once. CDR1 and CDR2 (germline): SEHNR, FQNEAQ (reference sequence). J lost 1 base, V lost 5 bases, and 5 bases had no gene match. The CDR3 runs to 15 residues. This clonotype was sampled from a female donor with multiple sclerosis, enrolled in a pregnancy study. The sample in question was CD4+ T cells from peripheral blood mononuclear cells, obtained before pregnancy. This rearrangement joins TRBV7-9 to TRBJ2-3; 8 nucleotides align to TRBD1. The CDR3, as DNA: TGTGCCAGCAGCCCAGGGGGCCCGCGCACAGATACGCAGTATTTT. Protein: CASSPGGPRTDTQYF.